A single sample is the source of the 22 T cell receptor beta chains below, sequenced in a study of follicular helper T cells after annual influenza vaccination. Time point: 2015-2016 season, 7 days after influenza vaccination. Sequenced by immunoSEQ multiplex PCR; TCRdb stores in-frame clones only, minus some. Here the sample spans 8,000 to 11,000 clones, 70% to 90% being singletons. The sequences come from CXCR5- memory CD4+ T cells sorted from blood, collected 7 days after influenza vaccination. These receptors all stem from an adult who received the influenza vaccine.

The chain is built from TRBV5-6 and TRBJ2-7; D is possibly TRBD1 (6 bases). The length of the CDR3 is 15 residues. Trimming removed 2 bases at V and 6 bases at J, with 18 bases between. The germline V gene has CDR1 SGHDT and CDR2 YYEEEE. As DNA, the CDR3 is TGTGCCAGCAGCTTTAGATGGCAGGGGCCCCTCGAGCAGTACTTC. This translates into CASSFRWQGPLEQYF.

V gene TRBV18 combines with J gene TRBJ1-4; the D gene is possibly TRBD1 (6 bases). Per the germline V gene, CDR1 is KGHSH and CDR2 is LQKENI. The CDR3 is 14 amino acids. V was shortened by 3 bases and J by 6 bases, with 11 bases between the two germline ends. The CDR3 DNA is TGTGCCAGCTCACCGGGGGGCGCTCATGAAAAACTGTTTTTT. It codes for CASSPGGAHEKLFF.

This clone was counted only a few times. The chain is built from TRBV19 and TRBJ2-7; 8 nucleotides agree with TRBD1. Germline loops: CDR1 LNHDA, CDR2 SQIVND (reference sequence). The V segment lost 6 bases and the J segment 2 bases; nucleotides outside the gene matches: 9. The CDR3 loop spans 15 amino acids. The DNA of the CDR3 is TGTGCCAGTAGCAGAGACAGGGGATGGACCTACGAGCAGTACTTC. Protein product: CASSRDRGWTYEQYF.

A note on this clone: At one end, the junction sequence differs from germline, possibly due to a read error. This chain connects TRBV5-1 to TRBJ2-3; D gene ambiguous. This CDR3 comprises 15 residues. Germline values: CDR1 SGHRS, CDR2 YFSETQ. The CDR3 loop is CASRFGPAGTDTQYF. CDR3 DNA: TGCGCCAGCCGCTTCGGACCCGCGGGCACAGATACGCAGTATTTT.

The rearrangement links TRBV7-6 to TRBJ2-3; 8 nucleotides match TRBD2. J was trimmed by 5 bases and V by 4 bases; bases with no gene match: 14. The germline V gene encodes CDR1 SGHVS and CDR2 FNYEAQ. CDR3 size: 17 residues. CDR3 sequence: CASSSRPFGGAEDTQYF. CDR3 nucleotides: TGTGCCAGCAGCTCCCGTCCTTTCGGGGGGGCCGAAGATACGCAGTATTTT.

The gene calls are TRBV5-1 and TRBJ1-1; TRBD1 is a possible D gene (6 bases). The CDR3 has 16 amino acids. Trimming left V 3 bases short and J 2 bases short, with 17 bases between. Per germline, CDR1 SGHRS and CDR2 YFSETQ. CDR3 protein: CASSWGPPTGNTEAFF. The CDR3 coding sequence is TGCGCCAGCAGCTGGGGGCCACCGACAGGAAACACTGAAGCTTTCTTT.

The chain links TRBV30 to TRBJ2-1, with D possibly TRBD2 on 6 matching bases. V shed 5 bases and J shed 2 bases, with 10 bases lying between them. Germline V CDR1 and CDR2: GTSNPN, SVGIG (reference sequence). The CDR3 extends over 13 amino acids. The CDR3 DNA reads TGTGCCTGGTCGGGGGTCACCTACAATGAGCAGTTCTTC. Encoded protein: CAWSGVTYNEQFF.

The rearrangement links TRBV2 to TRBJ1-2; the match to TRBD1 covers 10 bases. The V segment lost 6 bases and the J segment 5 bases; nucleotides outside the gene matches: 12. The CDR3 contains 16 residues. Germline V gives CDR1 SNHLY, CDR2 FYNNEI. CDR3 loop: CASSTTGGAFRYGYTF. For the CDR3, the DNA is TGTGCCAGCAGCACGACAGGGGGCGCCTTTCGATATGGCTACACCTTC.

The chain combines TRBV7-2 with TRBJ1-1; 7 positions agree with TRBD1. Germline values: CDR1 SGHTA, CDR2 FQGNSA. J was trimmed by 4 bases and V by 4 bases; bases with no gene match: 9. The CDR3 covers 15 residues. CDR3: CASSSYRGRGTEAFF. The CDR3 coding sequence is TGTGCCAGCAGCTCTTACAGGGGCAGGGGCACTGAAGCTTTCTTT.

The chain carries TRBV7-3 and TRBJ2-3; 8 bases are shared with TRBD2. The trim removed 4 bases at V and 0 bases at J, leaving 3 bases unmatched. The CDR3 is 15 residues long. The germline gives CDR1 SGHTA, CDR2 FQGTGA. The CDR3 reads CASSSSGGSTDTQYF. The CDR3 coding sequence is TGTGCCAGCAGCTCGAGCGGGGGCAGCACAGATACGCAGTATTTT.

The V call is TRBV7-6, the J call TRBJ2-1; D uncertain. Between the trimmed V and J ends, which lost 4 bases and 8 bases, there was a span of 21 bases. Per germline, CDR1 SGHVS and CDR2 FNYEAQ. This CDR3 has 16 residues. The CDR3 DNA is TGTGCCAGCAGCTCTCTAAAAGGACGAAGGATCGATGAGCAGTTCTTC. Translating gives CASSSLKGRRIDEQFF.

The rearrangement links TRBV18 to TRBJ1-1; D remains unclear. V was cut by 3 bases and J by 2 bases, with 4 bases left in between. The CDR3 is made up of 12 amino acids. CDR1 is KGHSH and CDR2 is LQKENI in the germline V gene. The CDR3 bases are TGTGCCAGCTCACCTCCTAACACTGAAGCTTTCTTT. Its translation is CASSPPNTEAFF.

The CDR3 spells CASSSIRAGTGIPYEQYF. CDR3 sequence (DNA): TGTGCCAGCAGCTCAATTAGGGCCGGGACAGGGATTCCCTACGAGCAGTACTTC. The J gene is TRBJ2-7, the V gene TRBV11-2, with 9 bases lining up with TRBD1. V lost 4 bases and J lost 2; bases outside the gene matches: 15. The CDR3 length is 18 residues. Looked up from germline, CDR1 is SGHAT and CDR2 is FQNNGV.

The chain links TRBV4-1 to TRBJ2-3, with TRBD1 matching 8 bases. V was pared by 3 bases and J by 2 bases, with 10 bases of the junction left unmatched. CDR3 length: 17 residues. The germline gives CDR1 MGHRA, CDR2 YSYEKL. CDR3 sequence (DNA): TGCGCCAGCAGCCATCTCATGACAGGGGCCACCACAGATACGCAGTATTTT. This encodes CASSHLMTGATTDTQYF.

This clone was recorded a few times. V and J are TRBV27 and TRBJ1-6; D is ambiguous. The CDR3 extends over 17 amino acids. Trimming removed 5 bases from V and 9 bases from J, with 23 bases in between. CDR1 is MNHEY and CDR2 is SMNVEV in the germline V gene (reference sequence). The CDR3 coding sequence is TGTGCCAGCAGTCCCCGTAACTGGGCCGTCGGGAGTTCACCCCTCCACTTT. Residues: CASSPRNWAVGSSPLHF.

V is TRBV4-2 and J is TRBJ2-3; 7 positions agree with TRBD1. Unmatched junction bases numbered 5, after V lost 1 base and J lost 1 base. This CDR3 has 16 amino acids. Germline V lookup: CDR1 LGHNA, CDR2 YNFKEQ. The CDR3 protein is CASSQATGTGTDTQYF. In DNA, the CDR3 is TGTGCCAGCAGCCAAGCGACAGGGACCGGCACAGATACGCAGTATTTT.

The chain employs TRBV7-9 and TRBJ1-3; D call uncertain. Germline V CDR1 and CDR2: SEHNR, FQNEAQ (reference sequence). Trimming shortened V by 5 bases and J by 0 bases, and 8 bases separated the two germline ends. The CDR3 has 14 amino acids. The CDR3 nucleotides are TGTGCCAGCAGCGACCTCCTCTCTGGAAACACCATATATTTT. It specifies CASSDLLSGNTIYF.

V usage is TRBV4-2 and J usage is TRBJ2-1; D possibly corresponds to TRBD1 (5 bases). The CDR3 length is 19 residues. Germline loops: CDR1 LGHNA, CDR2 YNFKEQ. The V and J ends lost 1 base and 7 bases respectively, with 26 bases between them. Written as DNA, the CDR3 is TGTGCCAGCAGCCAAGCCCCTTTCTTTGGTTTGACCAGGGATAATGAGCAGTTCTTC. The encoded protein is CASSQAPFFGLTRDNEQFF.

CDR3 bases: TGTGCCAGCAGCTTGGATGGCGGGACGACAGGAAACACCATATATTTT. Amino acids: CASSLDGGTTGNTIYF. This chain uses TRBV5-4 with TRBJ1-3, with a possible D match to TRBD1 (5 bases). V lost 0 bases to trimming and J lost 4 bases, with 14 bases between them. The CDR3 is 16 residues long. Germline CDR1 is SGHNT and CDR2 is YYREEE (reference sequence). The full variable domain, with the rest looked up from reference TRBV5-4 and TRBJ1-3, is ETGVTQSPTHLIKTRGQQVTLRCSSQSGHNTVSWYQQALGQGPQFIFQYYREEENGRGNFPPRFSGLQFPNYSSELNVNALELDDSALYLCASSLDGGTTGNTIYFGEGSWLTVV.

The gene calls are TRBV11-2 and TRBJ1-4; D remains unclear. The germline gives CDR1 SGHAT, CDR2 FQNNGV. V lost 1 base, J lost 10 bases, and 16 bases lay in between. The CDR3 is 15 amino acids. In DNA, the CDR3 is TGTGCCAGCAGCTTAGGATTAGAGCCCCTCCGAAAACTGTTTTTT. Translating gives CASSLGLEPLRKLFF.

This clone was seen more than once but under ten times. This chain links TRBV4-1 with TRBJ2-1; D is perhaps TRBD1 (5 bases). Germline CDR1 MGHRA, CDR2 YSYEKL. The CDR3 runs 12 residues. V lost 1 base and J 9 bases, leaving 7 bases between the germline ends. In DNA form, the CDR3 reads TGCGCCAGCAGCCAAGTTCAGGGTGAGCAGTTCTTC. Protein: CASSQVQGEQFF.

There are a few counts of this clone. The CDR3 reads CASNPQQGSYNEQFF. The CDR3 DNA follows: TGCGCCAGTAACCCCCAACAGGGTTCCTACAATGAGCAGTTCTTC. The chain carries TRBV5-1 and TRBJ2-1, with D perhaps TRBD1 (6 bases). Germline V gene sequence: CDR1 SGHRS, CDR2 YFSETQ. This CDR3 contains 15 residues. The V and J ends lost 8 bases and 1 base respectively, with 16 bases between them.